The 14 T cell receptor beta chains below all came from one sample that was sequenced in a study of T cell clones after liver transplantation (dated by TCRdb to the late 2010s). To prepare the library, the immunoSEQ multiplex PCR assay was applied. The table comes from immuneACCESS by way of TCRdb, which keeps in-frame sequences with V and J called. Part of the clones is missing from these tables; in studies checked, under half for an unresolved V gene and the rest for unknown reasons. This sample gives around 110,000 clones in total; 90% of them show up just once. Clones ranked in the top ten supply 0.75% to 0.85% of the sample. Sequencing was performed on CD4+ T cells from blood, taken 12 months after liver transplant. Every receptor here comes from a human patient who received a liver transplant. After a transplant, some of the T cells may come from the graft donor.

This chain joins TRBV5-1 and TRBJ1-4, with a tentative D call TRBD1 (5 bases). Germline lookup yields CDR1 SGHRS and CDR2 YFSETQ. The CDR3 has 16 amino acids. Trimming stripped 0 bases from V and 7 bases from J, with 16 bases between. CDR3 sequence: CASSLAGHSMGEKLFF. The CDR3 DNA is TGCGCCAGCAGCTTGGCAGGGCACTCGATGGGTGAAAAACTGTTTTTT.

The chain is built from TRBV5-1 and TRBJ2-5; D gene unclear. Trimming pared 4 bases from V and 5 bases from J, leaving 15 bases between. CDR3 size: 14 residues. From germline, CDR1 is SGHRS and CDR2 YFSETQ. CDR3 in amino acids: CASSLFLQGETQYF. CDR3 in DNA: TGCGCCAGCAGCCTATTTTTACAAGGGGAGACCCAGTACTTC.

The chain links TRBV5-6 to TRBJ1-1; D perhaps matches TRBD1 (5 bases). V lost 3 bases to trimming and J lost 4 bases, with 13 bases between them. Germline V lookup: CDR1 SGHDT, CDR2 YYEEEE. This CDR3 has 14 residues. This chain's CDR3 is CASSSFSGGTEAFF. The DNA of the CDR3 is TGTGCCAGCAGCTCGTTTTCGGGGGGCACTGAAGCTTTCTTT.

The chain joins TRBV5-1 to TRBJ2-2; D remains unclear. Germline CDR1 SGHRS, CDR2 YFSETQ. V lost 2 bases and J lost 3, with 14 bases in between. CDR3 length: 16 residues. The DNA for the CDR3 is TGCGCCAGCAGCTTTAGGGCGCCCCGAGACACCGGGGAGCTGTTTTTT. Translated: CASSFRAPRDTGELFF. The full variable domain, with the rest looked up from reference TRBV5-1 and TRBJ2-2, is KAGVTQTPRYLIKTRGQQVTLSCSPISGHRSVSWYQQTPGQGLQFLFEYFSETQRNKGNFPGRFSGRQFSNSRSEMNVSTLELGDSALYLCASSFRAPRDTGELFFGEGSRLTVL.

The chain is built from TRBV9 and TRBJ2-1; no reliable D call. This CDR3 region has 13 residues. The V gene lost 1 base and the J gene lost 4 bases, with 6 bases spanning the gap. Germline-derived CDR1 and CDR2 are SGDLS and YYNGEE. The CDR3 DNA reads TGTGCCAGCAGCGTATCCGTGTACAATGAGCAGTTCTTC. Translated: CASSVSVYNEQFF.

The chain is built from TRBV11-2 and TRBJ2-7; TRBD2 might be the D (5 bases). The germline V gene has CDR1 SGHAT and CDR2 FQNNGV. The CDR3 extends over 14 amino acids. With 3 bases removed from V and 7 bases from J, the gap between germline ends came to 16 bases. CDR3 sequence: CASSFGAGVEEQYF. Written as DNA, the CDR3 is TGTGCCAGCAGCTTCGGAGCCGGGGTCGAAGAGCAGTACTTC.

The CDR3 bases are TGTGCCAGCAGACCGCAGGGGGGCGAGACCCAGTACTTC. Translated, it gives CASRPQGGETQYF. The chain employs TRBV28 and TRBJ2-5; maybe TRBD1 (7 bases). The CDR3 has 13 residues. Trimming pared 6 bases from V and 5 bases from J, leaving 13 bases between. Germline-derived CDR1 and CDR2 are MDHEN and SYDVKM.

The gene calls are TRBV27 and TRBJ2-1; D is uncertain. Trimming cost V 2 bases and J 9 bases, with 14 bases left between them. The CDR3 is 14 amino acids. Germline loops: CDR1 MNHEY, CDR2 SMNVEV (reference sequence). The CDR3 loop reads CASSLKSTLPEQFF. The CDR3 DNA reads as TGTGCCAGCAGTTTAAAGTCAACGCTCCCTGAGCAGTTCTTC.

This chain connects TRBV11-1 to TRBJ2-5, with D perhaps matching TRBD1 (6 bases). V dropped 1 base and J dropped 0 bases, with 15 bases sitting between them. This CDR3 is 17 amino acids long. CDR1 is SGHAT and CDR2 is FQDESV in the germline V gene (reference sequence). The CDR3 sequence: CASSLGQGMIYQETQYF. CDR3 bases: TGTGCCAGCAGCTTAGGTCAGGGGATGATTTACCAAGAGACCCAGTACTTC.

The V gene is TRBV28, the J gene TRBJ2-7; the D is unclear. Looked up from germline, CDR1 is MDHEN and CDR2 is SYDVKM. The CDR3 is 14 amino acids. Trimming pared 3 bases from V and 1 base from J, leaving 10 bases between. CDR3 sequence reads: CASSLGQLSYEQYF. In nucleotides, the CDR3 is TGTGCCAGCAGTTTGGGCCAGTTATCCTACGAGCAGTACTTC.

The chain uses TRBV25-1 and TRBJ2-7, with TRBD2 identical over 10 bases. The CDR3 has 17 residues. Germline V lookup: CDR1 MGHDK, CDR2 SYGVNS. The V segment lost 4 bases and the J segment 4 bases; nucleotides outside the gene matches: 13. CDR3 region: CASSGSSSGGSLYEQYF. In DNA, the CDR3 is TGTGCCAGCAGTGGGTCATCTAGCGGGGGAAGCCTGTACGAGCAGTACTTC.

The chain uses TRBV11-3 and TRBJ1-1; 7 nucleotides agree with TRBD1. The CDR3 is 13 residues long. The V gene's germline CDR1 is SGHNT and CDR2 YENEEA. The junction had 5 bases not matched to a gene; V was cut back by 5 bases and J by 5 bases. This CDR3 is CASSQTGETEAFF. The CDR3 DNA reads as TGTGCCAGCAGCCAAACAGGGGAGACTGAAGCTTTCTTT.

The chain combines TRBV14 with TRBJ2-1; the match to TRBD2 covers 8 bases. The CDR3 extends over 17 amino acids. J lost 2 bases, V lost 1 base, and 7 bases had no gene match. Germline CDR1 reads SGHDN; CDR2 reads FVKESK. Here the CDR3 DNA reads TGTGCCAGCAGCCAAGGACTAGCGTTGACAACCTACAATGAGCAGTTCTTC. Residues: CASSQGLALTTYNEQFF.

V is TRBV7-9 and J is TRBJ1-1; D not resolved. The germline V gene encodes CDR1 SEHNR and CDR2 FQNEAQ (reference sequence). CDR3 length: 13 amino acids. Deletions cut 2 bases from V and 1 base from J, with 5 bases between. CDR3 nucleotide sequence: TGTGCCAGCAGCTTATTCCCGAACACTGAAGCTTTCTTT. As protein: CASSLFPNTEAFF.